This entry is about one T cell receptor (beta chain). Antigen unknown. The record originates from a study of glioma-infiltrating T cells. V was clipped by 6 bases and J by 4 bases; unmatched bases: 6. This CDR3 spans 14 amino acids. The germline V gene encodes CDR1 DFQATT and CDR2 SNEGSKA (reference sequence). Regarding the study as a whole: Above-expected tissue-blood divergence occurred in all gliomas, most in low-grade ones. Only very few CDR3 sequences appeared in both tissue and blood.

Amplification of TCR alpha and beta CDR3 regions from RNA used iRepertoire nested multiplex PCR. TCRdb re-called the multiplex PCR reads with MiXCR, one entry per CDR3 protein. This table has 150,000 or so distinct CDR3 sequences, around 40% appearing once. Material for sequencing was glioma tissue, nonneoplastic brain tissue, or PBMCs (not recorded which). V usage is TRBV20-1 and J usage is TRBJ1-1; 12 positions match TRBD1. The sequence was obtained from a human donor with low-grade glioma or glioblastoma, undergoing nonglioma brain surgery, or in good health (not recorded which). In DNA, the CDR3 is TGCAGTGCACCGGGACAGGGGGCCCGCACTGAAGCTTTCTTT. Its translation: CSAPGQGARTEAFF.